This T cell receptor beta chain is from a study of control samples from healthy donors and cancer patients. Germline V CDR1 and CDR2: SEHNR, FQNEAQ (reference sequence). There are 16 residues in the CDR3. Trimming took off 1 base at V and 3 bases at J, with 15 bases between the two ends. In this sample, this clone turned up once. Repertoires were generated with immunoSEQ multiplex PCR, while TCRdb's copy carries only in-frame clones and drops some. The sample yields tens of thousands of clones, roughly 92% seen once. The chain joins TRBV7-9 to TRBJ1-1, with D maybe TRBD1 (6 bases). This clonotype was sampled from a man aged 25-45 years with colorectal cancer. Sample: PBMCs. Here the CDR3 reads CASSLGRGAADTEAFF. CDR3 DNA: TGTGCCAGCAGCTTAGGAAGGGGGGCGGCGGACACTGAAGCTTTCTTT.